A single sample is the source of the 19 T cell receptor beta chains below, sequenced in a study of blood T cell repertoires in COVID-19. The data were produced by immunoSEQ multiplex PCR, yet TCRdb's version contains in-frame clones alone and is incomplete. The data hold about 180,000 clones, with 80% to 90% observed a single time. The sample taken for sequencing was PBMCs or T cells enriched from blood (not recorded which). These receptor sequences come from a young woman who had recovered from COVID-19.

The chain has TRBV6-5 and TRBJ1-3, with D tentatively TRBD1 (6 bases). This CDR3 is built from 16 residues. Trimming cost V 2 bases and J 2 bases, with 13 bases left between them. Germline V CDR1 and CDR2: MNHEY, SVGAGI. The CDR3 reads CASSYVVPGAGNTIYF. The DNA for the CDR3 is TGTGCCAGCAGTTACGTCGTCCCAGGGGCTGGAAACACCATATATTTT.

The genes are TRBV2 and TRBJ1-5; D unclear. The CDR3 runs to 14 residues. V gave up 7 bases and J gave up 11 bases, with 21 bases separating them. CDR1 is SNHLY and CDR2 is FYNNEI in the germline V gene. The CDR3 nucleotides read TGTGCCAGCAAGTCGGGAGGGTCTCTCACAACCCAGCATTTT. This codes for CASKSGGSLTTQHF.

As regards this clone: Other DNA sequences in the sample encode the same CDR3. This chain connects TRBV2 to TRBJ1-5; 10 positions agree with TRBD1. There are 15 residues in the CDR3. Losses at the gene ends were 6 bases for V and 2 bases for J; bases not matched to a gene: 4. Germline V gene data show CDR1 as SNHLY and CDR2 as FYNNEI. CDR3: CASRGDRGGNQPQHF. CDR3 coding DNA: TGTGCCAGCAGGGGGGACAGGGGAGGCAATCAGCCCCAGCATTTT.

The CDR3 sequence: CASSIESRAGYFGGEKLFF. The CDR3 DNA reads TGTGCCAGTAGTATAGAAAGCCGGGCAGGGTATTTCGGCGGTGAAAAACTGTTTTTT. The gene calls are TRBV19 and TRBJ1-4; weak D call: TRBD1 (5 bases). Per germline, CDR1 LNHDA and CDR2 SQIVND (reference sequence). The CDR3 runs 19 residues. Trimming cost V 0 bases and J 7 bases, with 24 bases left between them.

The J gene is TRBJ1-1, the V gene TRBV12-3 or TRBV12-4, with D perhaps matching TRBD1 (6 bases). With 5 bases removed from V and 2 bases from J, the gap between germline ends came to 9 bases. The CDR3 length is 13 residues. CDR3 sequence (DNA): TGTGCCAGCAGTACAGGGATAAACACTGAAGCTTTCTTT. Protein: CASSTGINTEAFF.

The chain recombines TRBV4-3 with TRBJ2-5; TRBD2 aligns across 10 bases. There are 18 residues in the CDR3. Germline-derived CDR1 and CDR2 are LGHNA and YSLEER. V lost 1 base and J lost 4; bases outside the gene matches: 12. DNA for the CDR3: TGCGCCAGCAGCCAAGGCCCCTTCCAGCGGGGGGGGCTAGAGACCCAGTACTTC. Amino acids: CASSQGPFQRGGLETQYF.

This chain joins TRBV7-3 and TRBJ2-3; D is unresolved. V gave up 5 bases and J gave up 0 bases, with 18 bases separating them. This CDR3 region has 17 residues. Germline values: CDR1 SGHTA, CDR2 FQGTGA. The CDR3 region has the DNA TGTGCCAGCAGCCGGCAAACTATCCACGAGAGCACAGATACGCAGTATTTT. Amino acid sequence: CASSRQTIHESTDTQYF.

CDR3 sequence (DNA): TGCAGTGCTAGTATATCCAGGCGCACTGAAGCTTTCTTT. Translating it yields CSASISRRTEAFF. This chain joins TRBV20-1 and TRBJ1-1; D gene uncertain. The CDR3 extends over 13 amino acids. The V end lost 3 bases, the J end lost 4 bases, and 12 bases lay between the germline ends. The germline V gene encodes CDR1 DFQATT and CDR2 SNEGSKA (reference sequence).

This chain joins TRBV6-2 or TRBV6-3 and TRBJ2-7; D might be TRBD1 (8 bases). The length of the CDR3 is 15 residues. Looked up from germline, CDR1 is MNHEY and CDR2 is SVGEGT. V lost 2 bases to trimming and J lost 7 bases, with 18 bases between them. CDR3 bases: TGTGCCAGCAGTTACCTCCCCGACAGGGGAGGGGAGCAGTACTTC. Amino acid sequence: CASSYLPDRGGEQYF.

The rearrangement joins TRBV30 to TRBJ2-7, with 8 positions matching TRBD1. Germline CDR1 reads GTSNPN; CDR2 reads SVGIG (reference sequence). This CDR3 spans 13 amino acids. V was clipped by 7 bases and J by 3 bases; unmatched bases: 8. The CDR3 DNA reads as TGTGCCTCCGAACAACAGGGGGTCTACGAGCAGTACTTC. Its protein is CASEQQGVYEQYF.

The V call is TRBV2, the J call TRBJ1-6; a possible D gene is TRBD1 (5 bases). The CDR3 is 14 residues long. Trimming left V 7 bases short and J 7 bases short, with 14 bases between. The V gene's germline CDR1 is SNHLY and CDR2 FYNNEI. CDR3 residues: CASTGPQGNSPLHF. CDR3 DNA: TGTGCCAGCACCGGCCCCCAGGGAAATTCACCCCTCCACTTT.

The chain carries TRBV7-9 and TRBJ1-1, with D unclear. V was clipped by 5 bases and J by 5 bases, with 15 bases between them. This CDR3 has 14 residues. Germline CDR1 SEHNR, CDR2 FQNEAQ (reference sequence). CDR3 amino acids: CASSLRPRSTEAFF. CDR3 coding DNA: TGTGCCAGCAGCCTTAGGCCTCGGAGTACTGAAGCTTTCTTT.

The V and J genes are TRBV9 and TRBJ2-5; 7 bases align to TRBD1. Germline CDR1 SGDLS, CDR2 YYNGEE. The CDR3 spans 14 residues. Trimming cost V 7 bases and J 5 bases; bases outside gene matches: 11. CDR3 amino acids: CASGPRGSGETQYF. The CDR3 DNA follows: TGTGCCAGCGGACCCAGGGGGTCTGGGGAGACCCAGTACTTC.

The rearrangement joins TRBV3-1 (or the pseudogene TRBV3-2) to TRBJ2-3; TRBD2 agrees at 10 bases. CDR3 length: 15 residues. Trimming took 6 bases from V and 4 from J; bases not matched to a gene: 7. CDR1 and CDR2 (germline): LGHDT, YNNKEL (reference sequence). The CDR3 protein is CASSVWTSGSDTQYF. CDR3 coding DNA: TGTGCCAGCAGTGTTTGGACTAGCGGATCAGATACGCAGTATTTT.

This clone was counted between two and nine times. The rearrangement uses TRBV2 and TRBJ1-1, with a possible D match to TRBD1 (5 bases). From germline, CDR1 is SNHLY and CDR2 FYNNEI. This CDR3 comprises 12 residues. V lost 7 bases and J lost 2, with 8 bases in between. The CDR3: CASKGHNTEAFF. CDR3 DNA: TGTGCCAGCAAGGGGCACAACACTGAAGCTTTCTTT. Together with reference TRBV2 and TRBJ1-1, the CDR3 gives the full variable domain: EPEVTQTPSHQVTQMGQEVILRCVPISNHLYFYWYRQILGQKVEFLVSFYNNEISEKSEIFDDQFSVERPDGSNFTLKIRSTKLEDSAMYFCASKGHNTEAFFGQGTRLTVV.

This chain connects TRBV3-1 (or the pseudogene TRBV3-2) to TRBJ1-4; possibly TRBD1 for D (5 bases). Germline-derived CDR1 and CDR2 are LGHDT and YNNKEL (reference sequence). The ends were cut back, 1 base at V and 10 bases at J, with 13 bases in the middle. The CDR3 length is 14 residues. The CDR3 region is CASSQVGGNGKLFF. CDR3 in DNA: TGTGCCAGCAGCCAAGTTGGGGGGAACGGAAAACTGTTTTTT.

This clone is a singleton in its sample. The chain carries TRBV25-1 and TRBJ1-1; TRBD1 agrees at 7 bases. The CDR3 has 15 residues. The J segment lost 1 base and the V segment lost 6 bases, leaving 8 bases of the junction unmatched. Germline V gene data show CDR1 as MGHDK and CDR2 as SYGVNS. CDR3 bases: TGTGCCAGCAGGGCCCGGACAGGAAGGAACACTGAAGCTTTCTTT. Translated: CASRARTGRNTEAFF.

The chain combines TRBV6-6 with TRBJ2-4; 9 nucleotides line up with TRBD1. The CDR3 has 19 residues. Germline assignment: CDR1 MNHNY and CDR2 SVGAGI (reference sequence). V trimming: 5 bases; J trimming: 2 bases; junction bases outside the gene matches: 16. CDR3 nucleotides: TGTGCCAGCAGTCAACAAACCCCGACAGGGGGAACGCCCAAAAACATTCAGTACTTC. This translates into CASSQQTPTGGTPKNIQYF.

This rearrangement joins TRBV28 to TRBJ2-7, with D uncertain. Trimming removed 5 bases at V and 7 bases at J, with 15 bases between. CDR3 size: 13 residues. CDR1 is MDHEN and CDR2 is SYDVKM in the germline V gene. The CDR3, as DNA: TGTGCCAGCAGTCCCCACCACCTTCAGGAGCAGTACTTC. Protein product: CASSPHHLQEQYF. The full variable domain, rest sourced from reference TRBV28 and TRBJ2-7, is DVKVTQSSRYLVKRTGEKVFLECVQDMDHENMFWYRQDPGLGLRLIYFSYDVKMKEKGDIPEGYSVSREKKERFSLILESASTNQTSMYLCASSPHHLQEQYFGPGTRLTVT.